Described below is a single TCR beta chain sequence and its context. Patients of the Seattle cohort, enrolled during active infection, were followed longitudinally. The data were obtained in a study of blood T cell repertoires in COVID-19. Using immunoSEQ multiplex PCR, the repertoire was profiled, and TCRdb retains in-frame clones only, with some absent. The table records approximately 270,000 clones, 70% to 90% of them present only once. The sequenced material came from peripheral blood. The source of this sequence is a woman in her thirties with COVID-19, enrolled during active disease.

The CDR3 DNA follows: TGTGCCAGCAGCCGGACCCCGCGGGGCAATCAGCCCCAGCATTTT. This sequence encodes CASSRTPRGNQPQHF. The chain carries TRBV6-5 and TRBJ1-5, with D uncertain. Trimming removed 6 bases from V and 2 bases from J, with 14 bases in between. The CDR3 loop spans 15 amino acids. Germline-derived CDR1 and CDR2 are MNHEY and SVGAGI.